The source of this T cell receptor beta chain is a study of shared clonotypes between healthy human individuals (TCRdb year 2020). About the investigation overall: The cohort included three men and two women between 18 and 49 years of age. Each donor's leukapheresis produced roughly between roughly 0.9 and 8.9 billion PBMCs. Per donor, three plates each were used for CD4 naive and CD4 memory, two for CD8 naive, and one for CD8 memory. To estimate repertoire size and how much clonotypes are shared between individuals, the study performed deep sequencing of blood TCR repertoires from roughly five healthy adults. To increase sequencing depth and limit assay-specific biases, TCR repertoire library preparation and sequencing were carried out by different laboratories using diverse techniques.

Using the deep immunoSEQ assay, multiplex PCR amplified TCR CDR3 regions from genomic DNA. Extracted genomic DNA from each cell subset was spread evenly across all wells of several immunoSEQ 96-well plates, with each plate serving as a replicate. For sorted subsets, each replicate PCR was loaded with roughly 200 ng genomic DNA, equivalent to 30,000 or so T cell genomes. Purified libraries were quantified with a Qubit 3.0 fluorometer, sized on a Bioanalyzer 2100, and re-quantified with the KAPA Library Quantification kit. Every immunoSEQ 96-well plate was sequenced on a dedicated single-read 150-cycle Illumina NextSeq 550 flow cell. Per the authors' processing: Because the immunoSEQ output held only junctional sequences and lacked quality scores, the filtering could not match the filtering applied to full-length reads. To assign V/J genes and CDR3, sequences were annotated using PyIR, a Python wrapper for IgBLAST v1.9, with IMGT germline references. Reads were filtered out if the reads had weak V/J assignments (E-value above 1e-6), no CDR3, stop codons, out-of-frame junctions, or ambiguous translated residues. V3J clonotypes were defined as sequences sharing an identical inferred V gene, J gene, and CDR3 amino acid sequence. The percentage overlap between two repertoires was calculated by dividing the number of shared unique clonotypes by the size of the smaller repertoire. Repertoire richness was assessed with RTK rarefaction, the Chao1 estimator, and Recon v2.1 estimates of unobserved clonotypes. Generation probabilities were computed with OLGA for all TCRbeta clonotypes obtained by the gDNA method from four donors. In its TCRdb copy, this immuneACCESS table keeps in-frame sequences only and misses some clones. Where compared with another copy, unresolved V genes explain less than half of these, and the others have no known cause. V and J calls and clone size are as listed in that table; D and trimming were resolved from the DNA. This sample comprises roughly 1,500,000 clones, approximately 98% of them detected only once. Together, the top ten hold 0.4% to 0.45% of the sample.

On this clone itself: There is no known antigen for this receptor. The sample holds no much larger clone one base away, and base qualities are not on file.

Overall results and qualifications from the work: Larger estimated clonotype richness was generally found for naive subsets than for memory subsets. Only blood was sampled, and tissue TCR repertoires likely differ from those in blood. Higher generation probabilities were observed for clonotypes shared by all four sorted-subset donors than for non-shared clonotypes. Incomplete sequencing was indicated by rarefaction of sorted-subset datasets, despite the large sequencing depth. Pairwise subsampling led to the expectation that sequencing depth would affect the degree of clonotype sharing among donors. Across a handful of donors, approximately 4.6% of naive CD4, approximately 3.5% of naive CD8, around 2.1% of memory CD4, and about 0.4% of memory CD8 clonotypes were shared. Because the study included only a small number of donors, the genetic and exposure-history diversity represented was limited.

Donors were healthy HIV-negative adults with no recently reported acute infections or vaccinations. Every donor was a Caucasian adult living in Nashville, Tennessee, USA. Magnetic negative selection was used to enrich CD4+ T cells, after which naive cells were positively selected on CD45RA and the negative fraction became the memory subset. Blood was collected by leukapheresis, and PBMCs were isolated by Ficoll-Histopaque density gradient centrifugation and then cryopreserved in liquid nitrogen vapor phase. Analytical flow cytometry was used to check the purity and quantity of every magnetically sorted T cell population. Each sorted fraction had its genomic DNA isolated and then quantified by UV absorbance on a Nanodrop 2000c. The sequence was collected from a man aged 25-45 years in good health. The specimen sequenced was naive CD4+ T cells sorted from blood. The intended sense of this specimen's cell subset or site label: CD45RA+ positively selected.

The sequenced DNA: TGTGCCAGTAGTCAGACTAGCGGGAGTGCAAATGAGCAGTTCTTC. Its protein reads: CASSQTSGSANEQFF. The chain is made from TRBV19 and TRBJ2-1; TRBD2 matches 12 bases in the middle. The germline V gene (reference sequence) gives CDR1 as LNHDA and CDR2 as SQIVND. Compared with germline, V lacks 5 bases and J lacks 7 bases; bases without a gene match: 6. The CDR3 sequence holds 15 residues, the cysteine and phenylalanine included. Only the CDR3 DNA stays, 45 bases, in frame from base 1. Outside the CDR3, residues come from the reference TRBV19 and TRBJ2-1 proteins, so the full variable domain is: DGGITQSPKYLFRKEGQNVTLSCEQNLNHDAMYWYRQDPGQGLRLIYYSQIVNDFQKGDIAEGYSVSREKKESFPLTVTSAQKNPTAFYLCASSQTSGSANEQFFGPGTRLTVL.